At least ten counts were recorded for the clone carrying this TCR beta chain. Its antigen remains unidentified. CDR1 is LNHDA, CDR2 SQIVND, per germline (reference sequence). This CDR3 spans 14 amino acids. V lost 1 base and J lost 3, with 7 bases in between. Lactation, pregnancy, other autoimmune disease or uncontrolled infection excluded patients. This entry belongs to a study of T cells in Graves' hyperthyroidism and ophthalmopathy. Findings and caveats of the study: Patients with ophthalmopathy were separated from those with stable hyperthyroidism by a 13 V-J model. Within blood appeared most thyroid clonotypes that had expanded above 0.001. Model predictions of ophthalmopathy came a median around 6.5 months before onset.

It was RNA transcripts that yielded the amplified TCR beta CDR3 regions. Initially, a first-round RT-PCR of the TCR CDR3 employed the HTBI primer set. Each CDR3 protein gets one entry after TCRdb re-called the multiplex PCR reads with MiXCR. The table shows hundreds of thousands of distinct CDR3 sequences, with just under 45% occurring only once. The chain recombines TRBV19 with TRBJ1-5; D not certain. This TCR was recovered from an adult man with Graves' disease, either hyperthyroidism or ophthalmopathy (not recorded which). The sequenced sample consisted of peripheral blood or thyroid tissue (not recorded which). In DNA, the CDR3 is TGTGCCAGTAGTATAGCGGGGAACAATCAGCCCCAGCATTTT. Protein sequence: CASSIAGNNQPQHF.